The rows below give T cell receptor beta chains drawn from one sample of a study of control samples from healthy donors and cancer patients. The protocol was immunoSEQ multiplex PCR, while the TCRdb copy is restricted to in-frame clones and leaves out a portion. The sample lists approximately 66,000 clones, nearly 90% occurring once. Sequencing used PBMCs. The receptor source for this set is a man in his fifties or sixties with colorectal cancer. Each CDR3 is given with its conserved first and last residue. A D gene is named only where the DNA matches it firmly.

v_call,j_call,d_call,cdr3_aa
TRBV18,TRBJ1-2,.,CASSPSGSYGYTF
TRBV5-6,TRBJ2-3,TRBD1,CASSTLTGGTWDTQYF
TRBV3-1/TRBV3-2,TRBJ1-2,.,CASSQDWGGTNYGYTF
TRBV10-3,TRBJ2-5,.,CAIGAGGASRETQYF
TRBV24-1,TRBJ2-2,.,CATSGMGLGELFF
TRBV27,TRBJ2-3,.,CASSLRSTTDTQYF
TRBV14,TRBJ2-3,TRBD2,CASSQGAGVEGTDTQYF
TRBV30,TRBJ1-2,.,CAWSVLRAGPGGYTF
TRBV6-5,TRBJ1-2,TRBD1,CASSYMGQLTHGYTF
TRBV12-3/TRBV12-4,TRBJ1-2,.,CASSLGHDGYTF
TRBV2,TRBJ2-7,.,CASSAVGSEQYF
TRBV7-6,TRBJ1-3,.,CASSSRDTSGNTIYF
TRBV2,TRBJ1-1,TRBD1,CASSDPDRAEAFF
TRBV9,TRBJ2-3,TRBD2,CASSGLAGGLSTDTQYF
TRBV5-1,TRBJ1-2,.,CASSSPGPITGGYTF
TRBV12-3/TRBV12-4,TRBJ2-2,.,CASSPGGPGELFF
TRBV5-4,TRBJ1-1,.,CASSSAVRLMNTEAFF
TRBV6-5,TRBJ2-2,.,CASMTGRTYTGELFF
TRBV29-1,TRBJ2-5,.,CSAASPETQYF
TRBV29-1,TRBJ1-6,.,CSVSIGSYNSPLHF
TRBV4-1,TRBJ2-3,.,CASSQGQDRFIDTQYF
TRBV10-3,TRBJ2-2,.,CAISESFSGELFF
TRBV28,TRBJ2-1,TRBD2,CASSGTSEQFF
TRBV11-2,TRBJ2-1,.,CASSLYRVLGMDSYNEQFF
TRBV2,TRBJ2-3,.,CASKGGGTSTDTQYF
TRBV2,TRBJ2-1,TRBD2,CASTIGKLAGALRYNEQFF
TRBV10-3,TRBJ1-5,.,CATWDFFSNQPQHF
TRBV7-5,TRBJ1-5,.,CVRSLNGRRGADQPQHF
TRBV18,TRBJ2-2,.,CASSNLGTADTGELFF
TRBV19,TRBJ1-2,TRBD1,CASSMRTGGRNGYTF
TRBV19,TRBJ1-2,.,CASINQDRWSYGYTF
TRBV7-2,TRBJ2-5,.,CASSLGGGGKETQYF
TRBV2,TRBJ2-1,.,CASSVSEYNEQFF
TRBV13,TRBJ2-1,.,CASSLGRWGNEQFF
TRBV2,TRBJ2-4,TRBD2,CASSTAAGGKNIQYF
TRBV27,TRBJ2-2,.,CASSWRVANTGELFF
TRBV19,TRBJ1-1,.,CASRVLPGGPGDTEAFF
TRBV28,TRBJ2-7,.,CASRFANSYEQYF
TRBV27,TRBJ2-1,.,CASSTGHIYNEQFF
TRBV5-4,TRBJ2-3,TRBD2,CASSSVGGGTDTQYF
TRBV28,TRBJ2-7,TRBD2,CASSSSSGLPTYEQYF
TRBV11-2,TRBJ1-1,.,CASSRIAQTEAFF
TRBV5-5,TRBJ2-7,TRBD1,CASSLLRDRGYEQYF
TRBV6-4,TRBJ1-5,TRBD1,CASSPDREVKPQHF
TRBV12-5,TRBJ2-5,.,CASALPGRTRQETQYF
TRBV5-1,TRBJ1-2,.,CASSLNTGALYGYTF
TRBV6-1,TRBJ1-3,TRBD1,CASSEAQGQLSGNTIYF
TRBV27,TRBJ2-7,TRBD2,CASRSGLAGAREQYF
TRBV2,TRBJ2-7,TRBD1,CASSERVGQGINEQYF
TRBV7-9,TRBJ2-7,.,CASSPQSSYEQYF